This T cell receptor (beta chain) was identified during a study of T-cell reconstitution after alpha-beta-depleted transplantation in children. Germline V gives CDR1 SEHNR, CDR2 FQNEAQ (reference sequence). Deletions cut 4 bases from V and 4 bases from J, with 19 bases between. This CDR3 spans 16 amino acids. A library of TCRbeta sequences, prepared with unique molecular identifiers, was generated. TCRdb passed the PCR reads through MiXCR, listing each CDR3 protein once. The table lists 200,000 to 300,000 distinct CDR3 sequences, 20% to 30% of them singletons. This clonotype came up a few times. This material consisted of PBMCs, mostly from graft donor cells, taken 360 days after TCRalphabeta/CD19-depleted stem cell transplant. The rearrangement joins TRBV7-9 to TRBJ2-5, with D hard to call. This receptor was obtained from a female patient aged 2-15 years who had a stem cell transplant for congenital amegakaryocytic thrombocytopenia, so the T cells may come from the graft donor. This CDR3 reads CASSYPWADLRETQYF. CDR3 in DNA: TGTGCCAGCAGCTACCCTTGGGCAGACTTAAGAGAGACCCAGTACTTC.